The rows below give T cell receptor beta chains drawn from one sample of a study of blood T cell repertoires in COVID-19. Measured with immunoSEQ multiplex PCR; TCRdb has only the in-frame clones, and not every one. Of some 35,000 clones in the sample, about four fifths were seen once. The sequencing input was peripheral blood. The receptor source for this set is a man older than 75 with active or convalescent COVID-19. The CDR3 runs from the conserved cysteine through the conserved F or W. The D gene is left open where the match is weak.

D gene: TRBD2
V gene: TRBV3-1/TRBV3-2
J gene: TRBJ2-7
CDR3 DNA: TGTGCCAGCAGCCAGGCAGCGGGAGGCCCCTACGAGCAGTACTTC
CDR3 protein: CASSQAAGGPYEQYF

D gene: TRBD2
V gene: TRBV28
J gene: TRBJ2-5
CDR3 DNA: TGTGCCAGCAGTTGGGGGGAGGGTTCAGAGACCCAGTACTTC
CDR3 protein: CASSWGEGSETQYF

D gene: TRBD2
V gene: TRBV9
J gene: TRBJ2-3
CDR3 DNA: TGTGCCAGCAGCGTAGCGCTAGCGGGAGGGGGTACGCAGTATTTT
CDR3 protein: CASSVALAGGGTQYF

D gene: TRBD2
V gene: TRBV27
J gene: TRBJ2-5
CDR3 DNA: TGTGCCAGCAGTTTGACGGGCACTCAAGCGGGACAAGAGACCCAGTACTTC
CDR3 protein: CASSLTGTQAGQETQYF

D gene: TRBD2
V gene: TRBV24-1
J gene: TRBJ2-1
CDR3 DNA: TGTGCCACCAGTGCCCGGGGGGGCGGATCTTCCAATGAGCAGTTCTTC
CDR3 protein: CATSARGGGSSNEQFF

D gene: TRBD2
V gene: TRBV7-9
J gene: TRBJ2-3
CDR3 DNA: TGTGCCAGCAGCCCGAGCGGGAGGGATACGCAGTATTTT
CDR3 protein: CASSPSGRDTQYF

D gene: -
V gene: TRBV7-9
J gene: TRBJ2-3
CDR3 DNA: TGTGCCAGCAGCTTAGGCGCTTCGCAGTATTTT
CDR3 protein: CASSLGASQYF

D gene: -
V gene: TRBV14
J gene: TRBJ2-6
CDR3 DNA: TGTGCCAGCAGCCAGCCAGCAGGGCGGGCCAACGTCCTGACTTTC
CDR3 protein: CASSQPAGRANVLTF

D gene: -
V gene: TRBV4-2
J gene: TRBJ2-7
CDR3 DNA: TGTGCCAGCAGCCAAGATCGGAGCGGCAACTACGAGCAGTACTTC
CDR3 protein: CASSQDRSGNYEQYF

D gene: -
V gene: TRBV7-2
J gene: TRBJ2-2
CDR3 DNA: TGTGCCAGCAGCCGCAGCCCCAAACAGGGTATAGGAACCGGGGAGCTGTTTTTT
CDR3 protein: CASSRSPKQGIGTGELFF

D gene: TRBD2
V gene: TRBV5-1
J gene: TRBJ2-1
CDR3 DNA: TGCGCCAGCAGCTGGGCCGGGACTACGTCCTCTGAGCAGTTCTTC
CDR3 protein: CASSWAGTTSSEQFF

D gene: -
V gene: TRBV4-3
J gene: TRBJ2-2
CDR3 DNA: TGCGCCAGCAGCCAAGATCGGCAGGCCGGGGAGCTGTTTTTT
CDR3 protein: CASSQDRQAGELFF

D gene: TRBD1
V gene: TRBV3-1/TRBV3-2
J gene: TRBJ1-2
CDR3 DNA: TGTGCCAGCAGCCCCCGGGACAGGGCCCCGGGAAGCTACACCTTC
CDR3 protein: CASSPRDRAPGSYTF

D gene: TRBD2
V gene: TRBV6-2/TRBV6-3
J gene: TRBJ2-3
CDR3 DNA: TGTGCCAGCAGTTACGGGACTAGCGGGAGGAGGAGTTTCCGTACGCAGTATTTT
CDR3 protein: CASSYGTSGRRSFRTQYF